The 28 T cell receptor beta chains reported below all come from one sample, sequenced in a study of T cell repertoires in aging, cancer and after chemotherapy. TRB rearrangements spanning V, D and J were amplified using mixed TRB-A/B primers. TCRdb reanalysed the multiplex PCR reads using MiXCR and keeps one entry per CDR3 protein. The table lists some 2,800 distinct CDR3 sequences, about 35% of them singletons. Amplification of TCR beta used genomic DNA extracted from peripheral blood. Sequencing was done on a sample of blood. These receptor sequences come from a human donor with a solid tumor.

This chain uses TRBV12-3 or TRBV12-4 with TRBJ2-3; D is unresolved. The CDR3 sequence is 16 residues long. V dropped 4 bases and J dropped 2 bases, with 16 bases sitting between them. The CDR3 sequence: CASSYRRLVSTDTQYF. The CDR3 DNA reads TGTGCCAGCAGTTACCGGAGATTAGTGTCCACAGATACGCAGTATTTT.

The V gene is TRBV20-1, the J gene TRBJ2-7; 12 bases align to TRBD2. V gave up 6 bases and J gave up 5 bases; unmatched junction bases: 11. Germline V gene data show CDR1 as DFQATT and CDR2 as SNEGSKA (reference sequence). The CDR3 has 15 amino acids. The CDR3 sequence is CSASPTSGSSNEQYF. CDR3 sequence (DNA): TGCAGTGCCTCCCCGACTAGCGGGAGTTCTAACGAGCAGTACTTC.

The gene calls are TRBV5-6 and TRBJ2-5; maybe TRBD2 (5 bases). Trimming pared 4 bases from V and 5 bases from J, leaving 15 bases between. The CDR3 has 14 residues. Germline CDR1 is SGHDT and CDR2 is YYEEEE. CDR3 nucleotides: TGTGCCAGCAGCCATGACGAGGGCGGCGAGACCCAGTACTTC. Protein: CASSHDEGGETQYF.

Judged by abundance, this clonotype is large (0.1 to 1%). The chain is built from TRBV29-1 and TRBJ2-3; D unclear. Between the trimmed V and J ends, which lost 8 bases and 0 bases, there was a span of 18 bases. The CDR3 runs 15 residues. CDR1 and CDR2 from the germline V gene are SQVTM and ANQGSEA. CDR3 in amino acids: CSTTAVPPSTDTQYF. The CDR3 nucleotides read TGCAGCACAACGGCGGTCCCTCCTAGCACAGATACGCAGTATTTT.

The CDR3 region is CASSDSMAGGDGYTF. CDR3 coding DNA: TGTGCCAGCAGTGACTCGATGGCAGGTGGAGATGGCTACACCTTC. The V gene is TRBV6-4, the J gene TRBJ1-2, with D hard to call. Germline V lookup: CDR1 MRHNA, CDR2 SNTAGT. With 0 bases removed from V and 6 bases from J, the gap between germline ends came to 14 bases. The CDR3 contains 15 residues.

This chain uses TRBV19 with TRBJ2-3; D possibly uses TRBD1 or TRBD2 (5 bases each). Germline values: CDR1 LNHDA, CDR2 SQIVND (reference sequence). There are 16 residues in the CDR3. Trimming took 4 bases from V and 2 from J, leaving 16 bases between them. The CDR3 is CASSRTTVGDTDTQYF. CDR3 DNA sequence: TGTGCCAGTAGTAGGACGACCGTGGGGGACACAGATACGCAGTATTTT.

CDR3 sequence reads: CASSPGRDAFF. The CDR3 DNA sequence: TGTGCCAGCTCACCAGGCAGGGACGCTTTCTTT. The V gene is TRBV18, the J gene TRBJ1-1, with D possibly TRBD1 on 5 matching bases. CDR1 is KGHSH, CDR2 LQKENI, per germline. The germline V and J ends were trimmed by 2 bases and 11 bases, with 9 bases remaining between them. The CDR3 totals 11 residues. Using reference TRBV18 and TRBJ1-1 for the parts outside the CDR3, the full variable domain is NAGVMQNPRHLVRRRGQEARLRCSPMKGHSHVYWYRQLPEEGLKFMVYLQKENIIDESGMPKERFSAEFPKEGPSILRIQQVVRGDSAAYFCASSPGRDAFFGQGTRLTVV.

In its sample, this clonotype was seen a few times. This chain uses TRBV12-3 or TRBV12-4 with TRBJ1-2; TRBD1 matches 7 bases. The CDR3 sequence is 18 residues long. V was clipped by 3 bases and J by 3 bases; unmatched bases: 16. In DNA form, the CDR3 reads TGTGCCAGCAGTTTCAGGTCCTTGGGGCAGGGGGGTCACTATGGCTACACCTTC. Residues: CASSFRSLGQGGHYGYTF.

This clonotype was seen more than once but under ten times. This chain uses TRBV7-2 with TRBJ2-7; D gene uncertain. With 0 bases removed from V and 3 bases from J, the gap between germline ends came to 15 bases. In germline, CDR1 is SGHTA, CDR2 FQGNSA. The CDR3 spans 16 residues. The CDR3 here is CASSLASRALVYEQYF. The CDR3 nucleotides are TGTGCCAGCAGCTTAGCGAGCCGGGCATTAGTCTACGAGCAGTACTTC.

This clonotype was seen more than once but under ten times. The chain carries TRBV27 and TRBJ1-1; D remains unclear. Trimming took off 6 bases at V and 0 bases at J, with 8 bases between the two ends. The CDR3 consists of 13 residues. The V gene's germline CDR1 is MNHEY and CDR2 SMNVEV (reference sequence). The CDR3 nucleotides read TGTGCCAGCAGAAGCCATTTGAACACTGAAGCTTTCTTT. It codes for CASRSHLNTEAFF.

This clonotype ranks as large. The chain uses TRBV29-1 and TRBJ1-2; D remains ambiguous. The CDR3 sequence is 13 residues long. V lost 1 base and J lost 7, with 13 bases in between. Germline V gene sequence: CDR1 SQVTM, CDR2 ANQGSEA. The DNA of the CDR3 is TGCAGCGTTGAAGTTCCCCGGGAACGTGGCTACACCTTC. Its translation: CSVEVPRERGYTF.

This clonotype was recorded a few times. The chain uses TRBV19 and TRBJ1-2; D uncertain. V was clipped by 7 bases and J by 4 bases, with 16 bases between them. The CDR3 is 14 residues long. The germline V gene has CDR1 LNHDA and CDR2 SQIVND (reference sequence). CDR3: CASNPGAISYGYTF. As DNA, the CDR3 is TGTGCCAGTAATCCGGGTGCAATTTCCTATGGCTACACCTTC.

This clonotype is medium-sized. The chain links TRBV6-5 to TRBJ2-6, with D possibly being TRBD2 (6 bases). This CDR3 spans 14 amino acids. CDR1 and CDR2 from the germline V gene are MNHEY and SVGAGI. V lost 4 bases and J lost 3, with 7 bases in between. DNA of the CDR3: TGTGCCAGCAGTTGGGGGGATGGGGCCAACGTCCTGACTTTC. This encodes CASSWGDGANVLTF.

This clonotype is large within its sample. This sequence joins TRBV6-5 and TRBJ2-7; D uncertain. V was trimmed by 7 bases and J by 3 bases, leaving 13 bases between them. This CDR3 contains 13 residues. CDR1 is MNHEY, CDR2 SVGAGI, per germline. CDR3 coding DNA: TGTGCCAGCACCTCGGACGTAAGCTACGAGCAGTACTTC. Its protein product is CASTSDVSYEQYF.

This clonotype has a single count. It may be a read error: a sequence one base away is much more abundant. V gene TRBV29-1 combines with J gene TRBJ2-2, with D uncertain. Germline V gene data show CDR1 as SQVTM and CDR2 as ANQGSEA. V lost 4 bases to trimming and J lost 9 bases, with 9 bases between them. The length of the CDR3 is 11 residues. CDR3 region: CSVVGSWELFF. The CDR3 DNA sequence: TGCAGCGTTGTGGGGTCCTGGGAGCTGTTTTTT.

J is TRBJ2-5 and V is TRBV20-1, with 10 positions matching TRBD1. From germline, CDR1 is DFQATT and CDR2 SNEGSKA (reference sequence). The CDR3 has 13 residues. The V segment lost 5 bases and the J segment 5 bases; nucleotides outside the gene matches: 5. The CDR3, as DNA: TGCAGTGCTTCGACAGGGGGCAGGGAGACCCAGTACTTC. It specifies CSASTGGRETQYF.

This clonotype was seen a handful of times. The chain combines TRBV27 with TRBJ2-5; a possible D gene is TRBD1 (5 bases). The CDR3 extends over 13 amino acids. The germline V and J ends were trimmed by 0 bases and 7 bases, with 9 bases remaining between them. Germline V gene sequence: CDR1 MNHEY, CDR2 SMNVEV (reference sequence). CDR3 protein: CASSLSRDATQYF. The CDR3 DNA follows: TGTGCCAGCAGTTTATCCAGGGATGCGACCCAGTACTTC.

The chain uses TRBV5-6 and TRBJ1-1; TRBD1 matches at 8 bases. V gave up 2 bases and J gave up 8 bases; unmatched junction bases: 5. Germline V gene sequence: CDR1 SGHDT, CDR2 YYEEEE. CDR3 length: 13 residues. DNA for the CDR3: TGTGCCAGCAGCTTCGGACAGGGAAGAGAAGCTTTCTTT. This sequence encodes CASSFGQGREAFF.

The rearrangement joins TRBV18 to TRBJ2-7, with 7 nucleotides matching TRBD2. CDR1 is KGHSH, CDR2 LQKENI, per germline. Trimming removed 3 bases from V and 4 bases from J; junction bases left unmatched: 9. The CDR3 runs 15 residues. Here the CDR3 reads CASSPSMGGIYEQYF. DNA for the CDR3: TGTGCCAGCTCACCCTCGATGGGGGGGATTTACGAGCAGTACTTC. The entire variable domain, with the rest obtained from reference TRBV18 and TRBJ2-7, is as follows: NAGVMQNPRHLVRRRGQEARLRCSPMKGHSHVYWYRQLPEEGLKFMVYLQKENIIDESGMPKERFSAEFPKEGPSILRIQQVVRGDSAAYFCASSPSMGGIYEQYFGPGTRLTVT.

J is TRBJ2-7 and V is TRBV19, with D possibly matching TRBD1 (6 bases). Trimming stripped 1 base from V and 2 bases from J, with 12 bases between. Germline values: CDR1 LNHDA, CDR2 SQIVND (reference sequence). There are 15 residues in the CDR3. The CDR3 is CASSIVGQNTYEQYF. CDR3 in DNA: TGTGCCAGTAGTATAGTTGGACAGAACACCTACGAGCAGTACTTC.

This clonotype was detected only once. This rearrangement joins TRBV19 to TRBJ1-1; D not certain. With 4 bases removed from V and 1 base from J, the gap between germline ends came to 13 bases. This CDR3 spans 15 amino acids. The germline V gene encodes CDR1 LNHDA and CDR2 SQIVND (reference sequence). DNA of the CDR3: TGTGCCAGTAGTAGGACGGCGGGATCGAACACTGAAGCTTTCTTT. Residues: CASSRTAGSNTEAFF. The entire variable domain, with the rest obtained from reference TRBV19 and TRBJ1-1, is as follows: DGGITQSPKYLFRKEGQNVTLSCEQNLNHDAMYWYRQDPGQGLRLIYYSQIVNDFQKGDIAEGYSVSREKKESFPLTVTSAQKNPTAFYLCASSRTAGSNTEAFFGQGTRLTVV.

CDR3 in amino acids: CAISVETGGNQPQHF. The CDR3 DNA is TGTGCCATCAGTGTCGAGACAGGAGGAAATCAGCCCCAGCATTTT. The chain has TRBV10-3 and TRBJ1-5; a possible D gene is TRBD1 (6 bases). The V end lost 4 bases, the J end lost 4 bases, and 14 bases lay between the germline ends. Per germline, CDR1 ENHRY and CDR2 SYGVKD. CDR3 length: 15 residues.

The sample holds a few counts of this clonotype. The chain employs TRBV19 and TRBJ2-5; D may correspond to TRBD1 or TRBD2 (5 bases each). This CDR3 has 16 amino acids. V was trimmed by 1 base and J by 0 bases, leaving 12 bases between them. Germline CDR1 and CDR2: LNHDA and SQIVND (reference sequence). CDR3 in DNA: TGTGCCAGTAGTATAGGTGGCAGGGAGTACCAAGAGACCCAGTACTTC. This gives the protein CASSIGGREYQETQYF.

The chain employs TRBV7-2 and TRBJ2-5; D may match TRBD1 or TRBD2 (5 bases each). The CDR3 is 15 amino acids. Germline assignment: CDR1 SGHTA and CDR2 FQGNSA. Trimming left V 4 bases short and J 2 bases short, with 14 bases between. CDR3 in amino acids: CASSSDWGRQETQYF. CDR3 DNA: TGTGCCAGCAGCTCCGACTGGGGACGGCAAGAGACCCAGTACTTC.

In this sample, this clonotype turned up a few times. V usage is TRBV18 and J usage is TRBJ1-6, with D possibly matching TRBD1 (5 bases). The CDR3 is 15 residues long. V dropped 0 bases and J dropped 10 bases, with 13 bases sitting between them. Looked up from germline, CDR1 is KGHSH and CDR2 is LQKENI. The CDR3 nucleotides are TGTGCCAGCTCACCACCTACAGGTTATAGATCACCCCTCCACTTT. It yields the protein CASSPPTGYRSPLHF.

This clonotype was found a few times. The chain combines TRBV12-3 or TRBV12-4 with TRBJ1-1; D uncertain. V lost 7 bases to trimming and J lost 3 bases, with 9 bases between them. The CDR3 sequence is 12 residues long. For the CDR3, the DNA is TGTGCCAGCACCACAAGGTACACTGAAGCTTTCTTT. Its protein product is CASTTRYTEAFF.

This clonotype is medium-sized by share. The CDR3 sequence is CASSLGPPDTGNTIYF. CDR3 DNA sequence: TGTGCCAGCAGCTTAGGTCCTCCCGACACTGGAAACACCATATATTTT. V gene TRBV7-6 combines with J gene TRBJ1-3, with unresolved D. The germline V gene has CDR1 SGHVS and CDR2 FNYEAQ. Trimming pared 1 base from V and 2 bases from J, leaving 12 bases between. CDR3 size: 16 residues.

The gene calls are TRBV5-1 and TRBJ2-3; TRBD2 is a possible D gene (6 bases). Germline loops: CDR1 SGHRS, CDR2 YFSETQ. The CDR3 totals 15 residues. V was clipped by 5 bases and J by 1 base, with 14 bases between them. The CDR3 protein is CASRPGVGGTDTQYF. CDR3 nucleotide sequence: TGCGCCAGCAGACCGGGGGTTGGTGGCACAGATACGCAGTATTTT.